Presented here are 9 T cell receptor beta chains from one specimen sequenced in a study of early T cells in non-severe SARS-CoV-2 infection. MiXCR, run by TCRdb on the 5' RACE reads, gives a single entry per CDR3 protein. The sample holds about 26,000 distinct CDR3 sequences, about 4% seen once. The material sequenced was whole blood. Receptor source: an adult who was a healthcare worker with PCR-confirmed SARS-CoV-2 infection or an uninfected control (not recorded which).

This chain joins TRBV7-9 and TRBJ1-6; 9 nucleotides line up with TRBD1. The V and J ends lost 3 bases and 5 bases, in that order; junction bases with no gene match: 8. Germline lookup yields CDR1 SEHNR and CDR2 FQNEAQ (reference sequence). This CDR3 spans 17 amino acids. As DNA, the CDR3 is TGTGCCAGCAGCTTGGGACAGGGACCCTTTGATAATTCACCCCTCCACTTT. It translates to CASSLGQGPFDNSPLHF.

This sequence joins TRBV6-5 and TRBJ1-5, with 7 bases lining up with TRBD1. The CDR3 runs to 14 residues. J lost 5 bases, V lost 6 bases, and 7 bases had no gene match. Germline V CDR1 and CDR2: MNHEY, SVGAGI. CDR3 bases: TGTGCCAGCAGCGTGACAGGGAGGCATCAGCCCCAGCATTTT. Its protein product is CASSVTGRHQPQHF.

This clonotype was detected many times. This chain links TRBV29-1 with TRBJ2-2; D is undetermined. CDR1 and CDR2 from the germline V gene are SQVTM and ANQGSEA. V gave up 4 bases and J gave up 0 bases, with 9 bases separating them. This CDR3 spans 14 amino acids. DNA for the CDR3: TGCAGCGTTGGCGGCCAGGCGAACACCGGGGAGCTGTTTTTT. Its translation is CSVGGQANTGELFF.

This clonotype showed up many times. The CDR3 protein is CASSRTSAIYEQYF. CDR3 bases: TGCGCCAGCAGCCGGACTAGCGCTATCTACGAGCAGTACTTC. The gene calls are TRBV4-3 and TRBJ2-7; the match to TRBD2 covers 9 bases. CDR3 length: 14 amino acids. V lost 4 bases to trimming and J lost 3 bases; unmatched junction nucleotides: 4. The V gene's germline CDR1 is LGHNA and CDR2 YSLEER.

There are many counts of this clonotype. The CDR3 reads CASSRSPMTRQYF. The CDR3 DNA follows: TGTGCCAGCAGCCGATCCCCGATGACGCGACAGTACTTC. The V call is TRBV7-8, the J call TRBJ2-7, with D unresolved. CDR1 SGHVS and CDR2 FQNEAQ come from the germline V gene. V lost 5 bases and J 10 bases, leaving 18 bases between the germline ends. CDR3 length equals 13 residues.

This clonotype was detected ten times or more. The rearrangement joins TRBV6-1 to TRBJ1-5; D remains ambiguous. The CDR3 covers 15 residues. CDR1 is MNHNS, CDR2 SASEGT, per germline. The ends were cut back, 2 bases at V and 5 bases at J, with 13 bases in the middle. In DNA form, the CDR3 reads TGTGCCAGCAGTGAAAGGAGGGCAGCGGATCAGCCCCAGCATTTT. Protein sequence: CASSERRAADQPQHF.

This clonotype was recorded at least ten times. CDR3 nucleotides: TGCGCCAGCAGCCGGGACAGGGCGCCCACTGAAGCTTTCTTT. Protein product: CASSRDRAPTEAFF. The chain has TRBV5-1 and TRBJ1-1, with TRBD1 matching 9 bases. V lost 4 bases, J lost 4 bases, and 5 bases stayed unmatched. This CDR3 contains 14 residues. Germline CDR1 and CDR2: SGHRS and YFSETQ.

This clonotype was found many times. CDR3 bases: TGTGCCAGCAGTCGGGACATGACCCACTACGAGCAGTACTTC. This sequence encodes CASSRDMTHYEQYF. The chain links TRBV12-3 or TRBV12-4 to TRBJ2-7, with a possible D match to TRBD1 (6 bases). The CDR3 spans 14 residues. Trimming removed 5 bases at V and 3 bases at J, with 14 bases between.

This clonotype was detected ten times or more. The CDR3 nucleotides are TGCAGTCTGACGGCTAATGAAAAACTGTTTTTT. Protein: CSLTANEKLFF. The rearrangement joins TRBV20-1 to TRBJ1-4, with D hard to call. The V gene lost 8 bases and the J gene lost 3 bases, with 7 bases spanning the gap. CDR1 is DFQATT, CDR2 SNEGSKA, per germline (reference sequence). This CDR3 contains 11 residues.